A single sample is the source of the 28 T cell receptor beta chains below, sequenced in a study of identical twins. TCRdb reanalysed the 5' RACE reads using MiXCR and keeps one entry per CDR3 protein. The data hold fewer than 250,000 distinct CDR3 sequences, with 7% to 8.5% observed a single time. The data were also submitted as part of a second study, on yellow fever vaccine responses in identical twins.

Sequenced sample: CD8+ T cells sorted from blood. Every receptor here comes from a woman between 18 and 30 years old in good health.

This chain connects TRBV21-1 to TRBJ2-2; TRBD1 is the table's D call, not checked against the DNA. TRBV21-1 is a known pseudogene. This CDR3 contains 14 residues. CDR3 DNA sequence: TGTGCCAGCTTGTCAGGGGGCAAGAACGGGGAGCTGTTTTTT. Its translation is CASLSGGKNGELFF.

This clonotype came up many times. The chain combines TRBV7-2 with TRBJ2-1; possible D gene TRBD2, 6 bases. Trimming removed 4 bases at V and 3 bases at J, with 13 bases between. The CDR3 covers 15 residues. From germline, CDR1 is SGHTA and CDR2 FQGNSA. The CDR3 is CASSSTVGGYNEQFF. The CDR3 DNA reads TGTGCCAGCAGCTCCACCGTGGGGGGCTACAATGAGCAGTTCTTC.

This clonotype was recorded at least ten times. CDR3 protein: CASSSNEGENTEAFF. CDR3 nucleotides: TGCGCCAGCAGCTCAAACGAAGGGGAGAACACTGAAGCTTTCTTT. This rearrangement joins TRBV5-1 to TRBJ1-1; D might be TRBD1 (5 bases). Germline V CDR1 and CDR2: SGHRS, YFSETQ. Deletions cut 3 bases from V and 1 base from J, with 13 bases between. There are 15 residues in the CDR3.

This clonotype was counted only a few times. The chain links TRBV20-1 to TRBJ2-7, with TRBD1 matching over 9 bases. The junction had 3 bases not matched to a gene; V was cut back by 1 base and J by 5 bases. This CDR3 is built from 13 residues. Per the germline V gene, CDR1 is DFQATT and CDR2 is SNEGSKA (reference sequence). The CDR3 is CSARAWDRDEQYV. The CDR3, as DNA: TGCAGTGCTAGAGCCTGGGACAGGGACGAGCAGTACGTC.

This clonotype was observed a few times. CDR3 nucleotides: TGTGCCAGCAGCTTTGGGACAGGGGGCGATGGCTACACCTTC. Protein: CASSFGTGGDGYTF. The chain couples TRBV7-9 to TRBJ1-2; 12 bases fit TRBD1. With V trimmed by 3 bases and J by 6 bases, 2 bases remained unmatched. Germline V gives CDR1 SEHNR, CDR2 FQNEAQ (reference sequence). The CDR3 covers 14 residues.

The chain is built from TRBV4-1 and TRBJ2-2; TRBD2 aligns across 8 bases. Trimming took 3 bases from V and 4 from J; bases not matched to a gene: 7. This CDR3 has 16 amino acids. Germline lookup yields CDR1 MGHRA and CDR2 YSYEKL. The CDR3 DNA follows: TGCGCCAGCAGCCACCCAGCGGGGGCGACCACCGGGGAGCTGTTTTTT. It codes for CASSHPAGATTGELFF.

This clonotype has only a few counts. The genes are TRBV11-1 and TRBJ2-2; TRBD1 agrees at 9 bases. Trimming cost V 4 bases and J 2 bases; bases outside gene matches: 14. The CDR3 is 19 residues long. Germline V lookup: CDR1 SGHAT, CDR2 FQDESV (reference sequence). The CDR3 reads CASSSNSGTGTLNTGELFF. The CDR3 region has the DNA TGTGCCAGCAGCTCTAACTCGGGGACAGGGACCCTAAACACCGGGGAGCTGTTTTTT.

This clonotype was counted a few times. The V gene is TRBV28, the J gene TRBJ2-1, with D perhaps TRBD1 (6 bases). The germline CDR1 and CDR2 sequences are MDHEN and SYDVKM. V was pared by 6 bases and J by 5 bases, with 17 bases between. This CDR3 has 15 amino acids. The CDR3 sequence: CASRPGQTPHNEQFF. The CDR3 nucleotides are TGTGCCAGCAGACCCGGACAGACACCACACAATGAGCAGTTCTTC.

In this sample, this clonotype turned up a few times. The J gene is TRBJ1-6, the V gene TRBV7-8; maybe TRBD1 (5 bases). CDR1 is SGHVS, CDR2 FQNEAQ, per germline. CDR3 size: 18 residues. Trimming pared 5 bases from V and 0 bases from J, leaving 17 bases between. CDR3: CASSKPRGGGSYNSPLHF. The CDR3 nucleotides read TGTGCCAGCAGCAAACCCCGGGGGGGAGGCTCCTATAATTCACCCCTCCACTTT.

This clonotype was picked up many times. The chain carries TRBV9 and TRBJ2-5; perhaps TRBD2 as D (6 bases). The CDR3 totals 12 residues. In germline, CDR1 is SGDLS, CDR2 YYNGEE. V dropped 5 bases and J dropped 5 bases, with 10 bases sitting between them. CDR3 in amino acids: CASSVEGETQYF. In nucleotides, the CDR3 is TGTGCCAGCAGTGTGGAGGGGGAGACCCAGTACTTC.

This clonotype was recorded a few times. J is TRBJ2-1 and V is TRBV28; TRBD2 agrees at 7 bases. CDR3 length equals 15 residues. The junction had 9 bases not matched to a gene; V was cut back by 6 bases and J by 4 bases. CDR1 and CDR2 (germline): MDHEN, SYDVKM. The CDR3 spells CASRARDYPYNEQFF. The CDR3 nucleotides are TGTGCCAGCAGAGCCCGGGACTACCCGTACAATGAGCAGTTCTTC.

This clonotype was recorded many times. The chain joins TRBV12-3 or TRBV12-4 to TRBJ2-1, with unresolved D. The CDR3 length is 14 residues. V was shortened by 1 base and J by 8 bases, with 12 bases between the two germline ends. CDR3 sequence: CASSLGVRVDEQFF. The CDR3 nucleotides are TGTGCCAGCAGTTTAGGGGTAAGGGTCGATGAGCAGTTCTTC.

The chain employs TRBV13 and TRBJ2-2, with D unresolved. Trimming shortened V by 5 bases and J by 3 bases, and 19 bases separated the two germline ends. The CDR3 contains 17 residues. CDR1 is PRHDT and CDR2 is FYEKMQ in the germline V gene (reference sequence). The CDR3 nucleotides are TGTGCCAGCAGCCATCTTGGGGAATCTCCGGACACCGGGGAGCTGTTTTTT. This codes for CASSHLGESPDTGELFF.

This clonotype was seen more than once but under ten times. V and J are TRBV12-3 or TRBV12-4 and TRBJ2-7; 7 bases align to TRBD1. The CDR3 spans 12 residues. The junction had 2 bases not matched to a gene; V was cut back by 4 bases and J by 5 bases. The CDR3 here is CASSSQGNEQYV. The CDR3 region has the DNA TGTGCCAGCAGTTCACAGGGGAACGAGCAGTACGTC.

This clonotype was recorded a few times. For the CDR3, the DNA is TGTGCCAGCAGCTGGACAGCGGACACAGATACGCAGTATTTT. Its protein product is CASSWTADTDTQYF. The V and J genes are TRBV28 and TRBJ2-3; D is possibly TRBD1 (6 bases). The V gene lost 6 bases and the J gene lost 2 bases, with 12 bases spanning the gap. Looked up from germline, CDR1 is MDHEN and CDR2 is SYDVKM. The CDR3 has 14 residues.

This clonotype has more than one count but fewer than ten. The chain links TRBV7-8 to TRBJ2-7, with unresolved D. This CDR3 comprises 13 residues. V lost 1 base and J 6 bases, leaving 10 bases between the germline ends. The germline V gene encodes CDR1 SGHVS and CDR2 FQNEAQ. CDR3 sequence (DNA): TGTGCCAGCAGCTTAGTTTTGCTTCGCGAGCAGTACTTC. Amino acids: CASSLVLLREQYF.

The CDR3 reads CSATPWGQGSTDTQYF. For the CDR3, the DNA is TGCAGTGCCACCCCCTGGGGGCAGGGGTCCACAGATACGCAGTATTTT. V gene TRBV20-1 combines with J gene TRBJ2-3, with a possible D match to TRBD1 (6 bases). Germline CDR1 DFQATT, CDR2 SNEGSKA (reference sequence). Between the trimmed V and J ends, which lost 6 bases and 2 bases, there was a span of 21 bases. CDR3 length: 16 amino acids.

This clonotype was observed many times. V is TRBV6-5 and J is TRBJ2-5; perhaps TRBD1 as D (5 bases). Germline V gene data show CDR1 as MNHEY and CDR2 as SVGAGI. The ends were cut back, 2 bases at V and 2 bases at J, with 9 bases in the middle. The CDR3 length is 14 residues. DNA for the CDR3: TGTGCCAGCAGTTACGGTCAGGGACAAGAGACCCAGTACTTC. It specifies CASSYGQGQETQYF.

A few counts support this clonotype. V and J are TRBV7-9 and TRBJ2-3; TRBD1 matches 8 bases. The junction had 6 bases not matched to a gene; V was cut back by 2 bases and J by 2 bases. This CDR3 has 16 residues. Germline V lookup: CDR1 SEHNR, CDR2 FQNEAQ (reference sequence). As DNA, the CDR3 is TGTGCCAGCAGCTTATCAACAGGGGGATACACAGATACGCAGTATTTT. Translated: CASSLSTGGYTDTQYF.

This clonotype turned up a few times. The chain joins TRBV6-5 to TRBJ2-6, with unresolved D. Germline V CDR1 and CDR2: MNHEY, SVGAGI. Trimming pared 4 bases from V and 0 bases from J, leaving 7 bases between. This CDR3 comprises 15 residues. This CDR3 is CASSSWISGANVLTF. CDR3 coding DNA: TGTGCCAGCAGTTCATGGATCTCTGGGGCCAACGTCCTGACTTTC.

V is TRBV13 and J is TRBJ2-7; TRBD2 aligns across 13 bases. Germline CDR1 PRHDT, CDR2 FYEKMQ (reference sequence). This CDR3 has 18 residues. The V segment lost 5 bases and the J segment 4 bases; nucleotides outside the gene matches: 14. The CDR3 coding sequence is TGTGCCAGCAGCCCGGCCGGGACTAGCGGGACGAAGTTTTACGAGCAGTACTTC. Protein sequence: CASSPAGTSGTKFYEQYF. Complete variable domain (other parts from reference TRBV13 and TRBJ2-7): AAGVIQSPRHLIKEKRETATLKCYPIPRHDTVYWYQQGPGQDPQFLISFYEKMQSDKGSIPDRFSAQQFSDYHSELNMSSLELGDSALYFCASSPAGTSGTKFYEQYFGPGTRLTVT.

The table lists this clonotype with a few counts. The genes are TRBV9 and TRBJ2-7, with 8 bases fitting TRBD2. Trimming cost V 0 bases and J 5 bases; bases outside gene matches: 4. Per germline, CDR1 SGDLS and CDR2 YYNGEE. This CDR3 spans 14 amino acids. In DNA form, the CDR3 reads TGTGCCAGCAGCGTAGCGGGAGGGCCGGACGAGCAGTACTTC. This encodes CASSVAGGPDEQYF.

This clonotype was detected many times. V and J are TRBV7-3 and TRBJ1-6; no clear D. Germline CDR1 and CDR2: SGHTA and FQGTGA. Deletions cut 4 bases from V and 8 bases from J, with 3 bases between. The CDR3 runs to 11 residues. The CDR3 DNA reads as TGTGCCAGCAGCTGGGATTCACCCCTCCACTTT. It encodes CASSWDSPLHF.

The rearrangement links TRBV4-1 to TRBJ2-3; 15 nucleotides align to TRBD2. The length of the CDR3 is 18 residues. With 3 bases clipped from V and 0 bases from J, the junction kept 4 bases outside the gene matches. Germline CDR1 reads MGHRA; CDR2 reads YSYEKL. The CDR3 loop reads CASSQGLAGGPSTDTQYF. CDR3 sequence (DNA): TGCGCCAGCAGCCAGGGACTAGCGGGAGGCCCTAGCACAGATACGCAGTATTTT.

This clonotype showed up many times. V is TRBV20-1 and J is TRBJ2-2, with 9 bases fitting TRBD2. V lost 1 base and J lost 6; bases outside the gene matches: 3. This CDR3 comprises 14 residues. Per the germline V gene, CDR1 is DFQATT and CDR2 is SNEGSKA (reference sequence). The CDR3 nucleotides are TGCAGTGCTAGAGGGACTAGCGACGCCGGGGAGCTGTTTTTT. Encoded protein: CSARGTSDAGELFF.

V is TRBV29-1 and J is TRBJ2-5; 7 bases fit TRBD2. V shed 4 bases and J 4 bases; nucleotides not matched to a gene: 18. The germline V gene has CDR1 SQVTM and CDR2 ANQGSEA. The CDR3 spans 17 residues. The CDR3 region is CSVVLGGGNPQVETQYF. The CDR3 DNA follows: TGCAGCGTTGTCCTGGGGGGGGGGAACCCGCAAGTAGAGACCCAGTACTTC.

This clonotype was counted at least ten times. The rearrangement joins TRBV11-2 to TRBJ1-2; D is perhaps TRBD1 (5 bases). V lost 5 bases and J 5 bases, leaving 15 bases between the germline ends. Germline V gene sequence: CDR1 SGHAT, CDR2 FQNNGV. There are 14 residues in the CDR3. CDR3 amino acids: CASSPGGSRYGYTF. In DNA form, the CDR3 reads TGTGCCAGCAGCCCTGGGGGTTCTCGGTATGGCTACACCTTC.

The V call is TRBV5-8, the J call TRBJ1-5, with D maybe TRBD1 (6 bases). Germline CDR1 SGHTS, CDR2 YDEGEE. The CDR3 spans 15 residues. V was shortened by 4 bases and J by 5 bases, with 16 bases between the two germline ends. CDR3 DNA: TGTGCCAGCAGCCAAAACTGGGGGGCGTATCAGCCCCAGCATTTT. It codes for CASSQNWGAYQPQHF.